These T cell receptor beta chains were read from a single sample in a study of CD8+ T cells in alopecia areata. Profiled with immunoSEQ multiplex PCR; TCRdb holds only in-frame clones, not every one. The sample lists roughly 230,000 clones, roughly 44% occurring once. Here the sequenced sample was CD4+ T cells sorted from blood, taken around week 37, from a patient treated with tofacitinib. The receptors originated from a human donor with alopecia areata. CDR3s include the opening cysteine and the closing phenylalanine or tryptophan. A D gene is named only where the DNA matches it firmly. Some rows have no size entry. The others give once, few or many, or a class for an expanded clone.

>TRBV7-3|14|.|TRBJ2-3|.
TGTGCCAGCAGCTCACCCAATCTCCTAGATACGCAGTATTTT
CASSSPNLLDTQYF
>TRBV4-1|19|TRBD1|TRBJ1-4|.
TGCGCCAGCAGCCAAGACCGACAGGGGATAAGTCCAACTAATGAAAAACTGTTTTTT
CASSQDRQGISPTNEKLFF
>TRBV10-3|13|.|TRBJ1-1|.
TGTGCCATCAGTGTTACAGGGAACACTGAAGCTTTCTTT
CAISVTGNTEAFF
>TRBV5-1|16|TRBD2|TRBJ2-7|.
TGCGCCAGCAGCTTGGCCGGACTAGCGGAGTCCTACGAGCAGTACTTC
CASSLAGLAESYEQYF
>TRBV5-1|18|TRBD2|TRBJ2-1|few
TGCGCCAGCAGCTTGGGCTTGGGAGCGGGAGGATCCTACAATGAGCAGTTCTTC
CASSLGLGAGGSYNEQFF
>TRBV9|14|TRBD1|TRBJ2-1|.
TGTGCCAGCAGCGCAAGACAGGGGAGTTATGAGCAGTTCTTC
CASSARQGSYEQFF
>TRBV2|12|.|TRBJ1-5|.
TGTGCCAGCAGCGATCTTAAACAGCCCCAGCATTTT
CASSDLKQPQHF
>TRBV9|16|.|TRBJ1-5|.
TGTGCCAGCAGCGTAGGCCCAGGGAAACGCAATCAGCCCCAGCATTTT
CASSVGPGKRNQPQHF
>TRBV29-1|16|.|TRBJ1-1|.
TGCAGCGTTTACACACAAACCGGCAGGGGAAGGACTGAAGCTTTCTTT
CSVYTQTGRGRTEAFF
>TRBV30|13|.|TRBJ2-2|.
TGTGCCTGGAACGAAGAGCCCACCGGGGAGCTGTTTTTT
CAWNEEPTGELFF
>TRBV29-1|11|.|TRBJ2-2|once
TGCAGCGTTTCAGGGTCCGGGGAGCTGTTTTTT
CSVSGSGELFF
>TRBV2|14|TRBD1|TRBJ2-7|.
TGTGCCAGCAGTGAGGACAGGGCACACTACGAGCAGTACTTC
CASSEDRAHYEQYF
>TRBV7-9|13|.|TRBJ2-7|many
TGTGCCAGCAGCTTGCTCAGAGGCGGCGAGCAGTACTTC
CASSLLRGGEQYF
>TRBV29-1|13|.|TRBJ1-1|.
TGCAGCGTTGGAGGCCGCATGAACACTGAAGCTTTCTTT
CSVGGRMNTEAFF
>TRBV30|16|.|TRBJ2-1|.
TGTGCCTGGAGTGTATCCCCACACGTTCCCTACAATGAGCAGTTCTTC
CAWSVSPHVPYNEQFF
>TRBV29-1|13|TRBD1|TRBJ1-2|.
TGCAGCGTCGCTACCTACCAGGGGGATGGCTACACCTTC
CSVATYQGDGYTF
>TRBV7-8|15|TRBD1|TRBJ2-5|many
TGTGCCAGCAGCTTATTGGGGACAGACCAAGAGACCCAGTACTTC
CASSLLGTDQETQYF
>TRBV29-1|11|.|TRBJ1-1|.
TGCAGCGTGGCTGGACCGCCTGAAGCTTTCTTT
CSVAGPPEAFF
>TRBV5-1|12|.|TRBJ1-2|.
TGCGCCAGCTCTGCAGAGAACTATGGCTACACCTTC
CASSAENYGYTF
>TRBV7-9|12|.|TRBJ1-2|few
TGTGCCAGCAGCCACACTAAGGAAAACTACACCTTC
CASSHTKENYTF
>TRBV5-1|14|.|TRBJ2-2|.
TGCGCCAGCAAAACTAGCTCCAACACCGGGGAGCTGTTTTTT
CASKTSSNTGELFF
>TRBV29-1|14|.|TRBJ2-3|.
TGCAGCGTTGAGACGGGAGTTGGCACAGATACGCAGTATTTT
CSVETGVGTDTQYF
>TRBV19|13|.|TRBJ2-1|few
TGTGCCAGTAGTATCGAGGCCAGCAATGAGCAGTTCTTC
CASSIEASNEQFF
>TRBV30|12|.|TRBJ2-7|.
TGTGCCTGGGGGGACATCTCCCACGAGCAGTACTTC
CAWGDISHEQYF
>TRBV28|14|.|TRBJ2-1|.
TGTGCCAGCAGTTTAAGAGGGGACCGGGATTGGAAGTTCTTC
CASSLRGDRDWKFF
>TRBV7-6|14|.|TRBJ2-7|.
TGTGCCAGCAGCTCATCGACAGTCTCCTACGAGCAGTACTTC
CASSSSTVSYEQYF
>TRBV13|12|TRBD2|TRBJ2-5|.
TGTGCCAGCAGTCCCCATGCGGGGGGCGGTGACTTC
CASSPHAGGGDF
>TRBV25-1|17|TRBD2|TRBJ2-7|.
TGTGCCAGCAGTCGAAGACTAGCGGGATTACTCTCCTACGAGCAGTACTTC
CASSRRLAGLLSYEQYF